This T cell receptor (beta chain) was recorded in a study of shared clonotypes between healthy human individuals. As concerns this clone: A read error may be the cause here, since a much bigger clone is one base away.

Trimming stripped 3 bases from V and 5 bases from J, with 12 bases between. The CDR3 has 14 residues. Germline-derived CDR1 and CDR2 are SGHDT and YYEEEE. Profiled with immunoSEQ multiplex PCR; TCRdb holds only in-frame clones, not every one. Among 2 million or so clones listed, 90% to 95% were seen once. The TCR was taken from a man aged 18 to 30 in good health. The sample was naive CD4+ T cells sorted from blood. Described subset: CD45RA+ positively selected. The rearrangement joins TRBV5-6 to TRBJ1-5; D is perhaps TRBD1 (5 bases). This CDR3 reads CASSWMGRDQPQHF. The CDR3 DNA reads as TGTGCCAGCAGCTGGATGGGCAGGGATCAGCCCCAGCATTTT.